These 20 T cell receptor beta chains originate from one sample sequenced in a study of blood T cell repertoires in COVID-19. Profiling relied on immunoSEQ multiplex PCR, and the TCRdb table lists in-frame clones only, not all of them. The table shows roughly 97,000 clones, with about 90% occurring only once. The sample consisted of peripheral blood. The source is a human donor in a cohort sampled during active COVID-19.

This clone was observed a handful of times. The chain employs TRBV4-1 and TRBJ2-2; possible D gene TRBD1, 5 bases. This CDR3 is 15 amino acids long. V lost 0 bases to trimming and J lost 7 bases, with 12 bases between them. Germline values: CDR1 MGHRA, CDR2 YSYEKL. The CDR3 region has the DNA TGCGCCAGCAGCCAAGACGCAGGGTACAGCGGGGAGCTGTTTTTT. It encodes CASSQDAGYSGELFF.

This clone showed up just once. V gene TRBV15 combines with J gene TRBJ2-6; D is possibly TRBD1 (6 bases). V lost 1 base to trimming and J lost 2 bases, with 9 bases between them. Germline assignment: CDR1 LNHNV and CDR2 YYDKDF (reference sequence). This CDR3 contains 16 residues. CDR3 in DNA: TGTGCCACCAGCAGAGGTGGGGGCGCTGGGGCCAACGTCCTGACTTTC. This encodes CATSRGGGAGANVLTF.

The chain employs TRBV28 and TRBJ2-1; 8 bases are shared with TRBD2. The V gene end was trimmed by 2 bases and the J gene end by 1 base; junction bases not matched to a gene: 7. This CDR3 has 17 amino acids. Germline lookup yields CDR1 MDHEN and CDR2 SYDVKM. The CDR3 reads CASSLEAAGGSYNEQFF. CDR3 nucleotide sequence: TGTGCCAGCAGTTTAGAAGCGGCGGGAGGTTCCTACAATGAGCAGTTCTTC.

The chain joins TRBV5-1 to TRBJ2-2, with 14 bases matching TRBD2. Germline CDR1 is SGHRS and CDR2 is YFSETQ. With V trimmed by 3 bases and J by 7 bases, 8 bases remained unmatched. The CDR3 length is 17 residues. In DNA form, the CDR3 reads TGCGCCAGCAGCTCCAGGACTAGCGGGAGGAAGGACGGGGAGCTGTTTTTT. Its translation: CASSSRTSGRKDGELFF.

The chain recombines TRBV2 with TRBJ1-2; D is uncertain. Looked up from germline, CDR1 is SNHLY and CDR2 is FYNNEI. CDR3 length: 16 amino acids. V lost 4 bases to trimming and J lost 4 bases, with 19 bases between them. The CDR3 loop reads CASSGSGSLKTYGYTF. The CDR3 nucleotides read TGTGCCAGCAGTGGCTCCGGGAGCCTAAAGACCTATGGCTACACCTTC. Combining the CDR3 with reference TRBV2 and TRBJ1-2 gives the whole variable domain EPEVTQTPSHQVTQMGQEVILRCVPISNHLYFYWYRQILGQKVEFLVSFYNNEISEKSEIFDDQFSVERPDGSNFTLKIRSTKLEDSAMYFCASSGSGSLKTYGYTFGSGTRLTVV.

V usage is TRBV29-1 and J usage is TRBJ2-7; D may be TRBD2 (6 bases). The ends were cut back, 6 bases at V and 0 bases at J, with 15 bases in the middle. Germline loops: CDR1 SQVTM, CDR2 ANQGSEA. CDR3 length: 14 amino acids. CDR3 coding DNA: TGCAGCGTCCCGGTGGAGGGGAGCTCCTACGAGCAGTACTTC. It encodes CSVPVEGSSYEQYF.

The V gene is TRBV5-1, the J gene TRBJ2-1, with no clear D. V gave up 0 bases and J gave up 0 bases, with 7 bases separating them. The CDR3 covers 15 residues. The germline V gene encodes CDR1 SGHRS and CDR2 YFSETQ. CDR3 amino acids: CASSLDEPSYNEQFF. In DNA form, the CDR3 reads TGCGCCAGCAGCTTGGATGAGCCCTCCTACAATGAGCAGTTCTTC.

This sequence joins TRBV5-4 and TRBJ2-2, with a tentative D call TRBD2 (6 bases). Germline V gene lookup returns CDR1 SGHNT and CDR2 YYREEE (reference sequence). CDR3 length: 17 amino acids. Deletions cut 0 bases from V and 4 bases from J, with 16 bases between. CDR3 protein: CASSLGLDYHSTGELFF. The CDR3 bases are TGTGCCAGCAGCTTGGGGTTGGACTACCATTCCACCGGGGAGCTGTTTTTT.

This rearrangement joins TRBV19 to TRBJ1-5; 9 positions agree with TRBD1. The CDR3 is 14 amino acids. The germline V gene has CDR1 LNHDA and CDR2 SQIVND (reference sequence). V lost 5 bases, J lost 8 bases, and 7 bases stayed unmatched. CDR3 region: CASSPGQGEEPQHF. Here the CDR3 DNA reads TGTGCCAGTAGTCCGGGACAGGGTGAGGAGCCCCAGCATTTT.

The V and J genes are TRBV7-9 and TRBJ2-3, with a weak D call TRBD2 (6 bases). In germline, CDR1 is SEHNR, CDR2 FQNEAQ (reference sequence). The length of the CDR3 is 14 residues. Trimming shortened V by 4 bases and J by 2 bases, and 10 bases separated the two germline ends. Written as DNA, the CDR3 is TGTGCCAGCAGCTCGGGACTTACCACAGATACGCAGTATTTT. Encoded protein: CASSSGLTTDTQYF.

The genes are TRBV7-3 and TRBJ2-3; perhaps TRBD2 as D (6 bases). The germline CDR1 and CDR2 sequences are SGHTA and FQGTGA. The CDR3 is 14 residues long. V was clipped by 5 bases and J by 9 bases, with 18 bases between them. The CDR3 DNA sequence: TGTGCCAGCAGCCCGCGGGACCTTGCGGGGACGCAGTATTTT. Translation: CASSPRDLAGTQYF.

The J gene is TRBJ1-6, the V gene TRBV7-3, with TRBD1 identical over 9 bases. Germline CDR1 reads SGHTA; CDR2 reads FQGTGA. The CDR3 is made up of 16 amino acids. Trimming removed 0 bases from V and 6 bases from J; junction bases left unmatched: 3. The CDR3 region has the DNA TGTGCCAGCAGCTTAACGCCGACAGGGGGTAATTCACCCCTCCACTTT. Residues: CASSLTPTGGNSPLHF.

The rearrangement joins TRBV1 to TRBJ2-1; the table's D call of TRBD2 was not tested on the DNA. TRBV1 is marked as a pseudogene. The CDR3 extends over 20 amino acids. The CDR3 reads CTSSQTNPWTSGRTYNEQFF. The CDR3 DNA sequence: TGCACCAGCAGCCAAACAAACCCGTGGACTAGCGGGAGGACCTACAATGAGCAGTTCTTC.

The genes are TRBV6-5 and TRBJ2-1, with D possibly being TRBD2 (6 bases). Per germline, CDR1 MNHEY and CDR2 SVGAGI. V shed 4 bases and J shed 10 bases, with 11 bases lying between them. The CDR3 consists of 12 residues. CDR3 in amino acids: CASSSVAGEQFF. The DNA of the CDR3 is TGTGCCAGCAGTTCCGTTGCGGGGGAGCAGTTCTTC.

The chain employs TRBV2 and TRBJ1-1; a weak D match, TRBD1 (6 bases). The V end was cut by 4 bases, the J end by 6 bases, with 12 bases between. Germline loops: CDR1 SNHLY, CDR2 FYNNEI. The CDR3 contains 13 residues. The CDR3 DNA reads TGTGCCAGCAGTGTCCAGGGGATGGCTGAAGCTTTCTTT. This encodes CASSVQGMAEAFF. The full variable domain, rest sourced from reference TRBV2 and TRBJ1-1, is EPEVTQTPSHQVTQMGQEVILRCVPISNHLYFYWYRQILGQKVEFLVSFYNNEISEKSEIFDDQFSVERPDGSNFTLKIRSTKLEDSAMYFCASSVQGMAEAFFGQGTRLTVV.

The rearrangement joins TRBV12-3 or TRBV12-4 to TRBJ2-4; tentatively, D is TRBD1 (5 bases). The CDR3 sequence is 11 residues long. The V and J ends lost 5 bases and 8 bases respectively, with 7 bases between them. The CDR3 nucleotides are TGTGCCAGCAGTCAGGGTGACATTCAGTACTTC. This codes for CASSQGDIQYF.

This sequence joins TRBV6-6 and TRBJ2-7; 8 bases match TRBD2. Germline V CDR1 and CDR2: MNHNY, SVGAGI (reference sequence). Trimming removed 4 bases from V and 0 bases from J; junction bases left unmatched: 8. CDR3 length: 16 amino acids. CDR3 bases: TGTGCCAGCAGTTTCTTTAGCGGGACCAGCTCCTACGAGCAGTACTTC. It translates to CASSFFSGTSSYEQYF.

The J gene is TRBJ2-1, the V gene TRBV19; 7 bases are a match to TRBD2. V dropped 8 bases and J dropped 5; count of bases not matched to a gene: 15. The CDR3 is 16 residues long. Germline V gene sequence: CDR1 LNHDA, CDR2 SQIVND (reference sequence). Here the CDR3 reads CASRGGFTVLHNEQFF. The CDR3, as DNA: TGTGCCAGTCGGGGAGGGTTTACAGTCTTGCACAATGAGCAGTTCTTC.

The sample holds one count of this clone. The chain has TRBV7-9 and TRBJ2-3; possible D gene TRBD2, 6 bases. Germline V gene lookup returns CDR1 SEHNR and CDR2 FQNEAQ (reference sequence). CDR3 length equals 14 residues. Trimming took 3 bases from V and 2 from J, leaving 9 bases between them. In DNA, the CDR3 is TGTGCCAGCAGCTTCGGGACTCTCACAGATACGCAGTATTTT. Encoded protein: CASSFGTLTDTQYF. Looking up the rest from reference TRBV7-9 and TRBJ2-3 gives the full variable domain: DTGVSQNPRHKITKRGQNVTFRCDPISEHNRLYWYRQTLGQGPEFLTYFQNEAQLEKSRLLSDRFSAERPKGSFSTLEIQRTEQGDSAMYLCASSFGTLTDTQYFGPGTRLTVL.

CDR3 coding DNA: TGCGCCAGCAGCTTGGCTGGTTCTAGCGGGAGGACAGATACGCAGTATTTT. Amino acids: CASSLAGSSGRTDTQYF. The chain uses TRBV5-1 and TRBJ2-3; 11 bases are a match to TRBD2. This CDR3 region has 17 residues. Germline V lookup: CDR1 SGHRS, CDR2 YFSETQ. V lost 0 bases, J lost 3 bases, and 6 bases stayed unmatched.